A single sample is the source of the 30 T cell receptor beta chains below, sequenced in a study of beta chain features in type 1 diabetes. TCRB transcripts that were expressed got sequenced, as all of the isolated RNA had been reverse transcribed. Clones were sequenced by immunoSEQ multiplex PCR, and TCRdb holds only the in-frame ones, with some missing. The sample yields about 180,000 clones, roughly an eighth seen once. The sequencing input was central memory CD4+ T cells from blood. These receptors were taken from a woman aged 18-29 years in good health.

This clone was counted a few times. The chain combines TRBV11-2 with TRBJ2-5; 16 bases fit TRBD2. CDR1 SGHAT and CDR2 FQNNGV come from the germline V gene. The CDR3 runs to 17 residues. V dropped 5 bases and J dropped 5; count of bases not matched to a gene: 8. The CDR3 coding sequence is TGTGCCAGCAGCCCGGGACTAGCGGGAGGGCCGGGGGAGACCCAGTACTTC. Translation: CASSPGLAGGPGETQYF. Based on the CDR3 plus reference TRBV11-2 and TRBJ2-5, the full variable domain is EAGVAQSPRYKIIEKRQSVAFWCNPISGHATLYWYQQILGQGPKLLIQFQNNGVVDDSQLPKDRFSAERLKGVDSTLKIQPAKLEDSAVYLCASSPGLAGGPGETQYFGPGTRLLVL.

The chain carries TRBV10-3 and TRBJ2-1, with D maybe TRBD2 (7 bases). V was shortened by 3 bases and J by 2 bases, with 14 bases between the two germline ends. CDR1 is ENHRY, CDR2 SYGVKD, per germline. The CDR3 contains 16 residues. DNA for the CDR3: TGTGCCATCAGTGAACCCCGGGGGGCGGCCTACAATGAGCAGTTCTTC. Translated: CAISEPRGAAYNEQFF.

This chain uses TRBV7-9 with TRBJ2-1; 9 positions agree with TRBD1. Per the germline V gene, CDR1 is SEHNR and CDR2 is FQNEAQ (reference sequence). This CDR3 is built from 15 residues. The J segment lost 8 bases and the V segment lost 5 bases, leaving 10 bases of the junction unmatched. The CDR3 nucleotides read TGTGCCAGCAGCCGAGGACAGGGGTTTGGGGATGAGCAGTTCTTC. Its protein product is CASSRGQGFGDEQFF.

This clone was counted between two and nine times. The CDR3 nucleotides are TGTGCCACCAGCAGAGATCCAGCGGGTGGCTACGAGCAGTACTTC. Translated: CATSRDPAGGYEQYF. The chain has TRBV15 and TRBJ2-7, with TRBD2 as a possible D gene (6 bases). CDR1 LNHNV and CDR2 YYDKDF come from the germline V gene (reference sequence). The CDR3 is 15 amino acids. V was pared by 0 bases and J by 3 bases, with 12 bases between.

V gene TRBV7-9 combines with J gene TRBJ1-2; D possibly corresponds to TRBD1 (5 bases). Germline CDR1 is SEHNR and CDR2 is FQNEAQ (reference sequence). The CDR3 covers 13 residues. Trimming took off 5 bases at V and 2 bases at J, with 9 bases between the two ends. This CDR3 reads CASSRDSNYGYTF. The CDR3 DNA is TGTGCCAGCAGCCGAGACAGCAACTATGGCTACACCTTC.

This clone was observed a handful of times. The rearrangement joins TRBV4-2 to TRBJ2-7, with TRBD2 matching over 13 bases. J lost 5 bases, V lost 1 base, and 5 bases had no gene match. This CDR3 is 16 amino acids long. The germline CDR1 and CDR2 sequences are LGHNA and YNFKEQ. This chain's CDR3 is CASSQGTSGRAHEQYF. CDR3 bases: TGTGCCAGCAGCCAAGGAACTAGCGGGAGGGCCCACGAGCAGTACTTC.

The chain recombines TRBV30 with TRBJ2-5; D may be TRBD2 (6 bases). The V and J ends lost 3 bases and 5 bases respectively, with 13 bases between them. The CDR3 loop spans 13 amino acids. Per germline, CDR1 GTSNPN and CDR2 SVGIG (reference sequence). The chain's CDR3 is CAWSPRLAETQYF. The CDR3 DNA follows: TGTGCCTGGAGCCCCCGGCTAGCGGAGACCCAGTACTTC.

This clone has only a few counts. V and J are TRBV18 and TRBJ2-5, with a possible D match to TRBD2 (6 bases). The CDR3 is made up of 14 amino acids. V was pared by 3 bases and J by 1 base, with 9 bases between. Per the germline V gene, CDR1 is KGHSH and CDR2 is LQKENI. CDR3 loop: CASSPGTVQETQYF. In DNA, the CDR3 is TGTGCCAGCTCACCGGGGACTGTCCAAGAGACCCAGTACTTC.

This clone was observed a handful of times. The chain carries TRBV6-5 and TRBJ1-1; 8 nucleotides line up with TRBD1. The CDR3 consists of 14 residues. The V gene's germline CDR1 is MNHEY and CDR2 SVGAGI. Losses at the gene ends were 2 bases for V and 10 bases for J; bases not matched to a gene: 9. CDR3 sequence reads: CASSYPGQVVGAFF. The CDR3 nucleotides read TGTGCCAGCAGTTACCCGGGACAGGTGGTAGGAGCTTTCTTT.

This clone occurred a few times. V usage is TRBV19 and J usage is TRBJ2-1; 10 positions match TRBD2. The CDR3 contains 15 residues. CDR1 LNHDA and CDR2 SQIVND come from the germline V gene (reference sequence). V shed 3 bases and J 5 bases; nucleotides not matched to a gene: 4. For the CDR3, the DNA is TGTGCCAGTAGTATGACTAGCGGGTTTAACAATGAGCAGTTCTTC. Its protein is CASSMTSGFNNEQFF.

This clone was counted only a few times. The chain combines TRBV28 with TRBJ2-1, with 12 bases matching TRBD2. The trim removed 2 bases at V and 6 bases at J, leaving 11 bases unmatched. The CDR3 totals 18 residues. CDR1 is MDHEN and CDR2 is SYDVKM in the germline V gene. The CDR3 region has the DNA TGTGCCAGCAGTTTAATTATTGCTAGCGGGAGGGGTCGCAATGAGCAGTTCTTC. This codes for CASSLIIASGRGRNEQFF.

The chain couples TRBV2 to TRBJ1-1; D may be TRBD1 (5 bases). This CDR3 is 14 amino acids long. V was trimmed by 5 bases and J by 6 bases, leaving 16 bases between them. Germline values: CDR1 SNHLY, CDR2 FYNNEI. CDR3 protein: CASSPRAGSAEAFF. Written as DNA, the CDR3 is TGTGCCAGCAGTCCTCGGGCAGGGTCGGCTGAAGCTTTCTTT.

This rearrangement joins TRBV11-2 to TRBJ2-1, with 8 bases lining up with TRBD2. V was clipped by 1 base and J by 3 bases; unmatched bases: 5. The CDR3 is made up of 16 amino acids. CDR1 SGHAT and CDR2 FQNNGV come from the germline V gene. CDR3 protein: CASSLGVSGIYNEQFF. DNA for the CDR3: TGTGCCAGCAGCTTAGGGGTTAGCGGGATCTACAATGAGCAGTTCTTC.

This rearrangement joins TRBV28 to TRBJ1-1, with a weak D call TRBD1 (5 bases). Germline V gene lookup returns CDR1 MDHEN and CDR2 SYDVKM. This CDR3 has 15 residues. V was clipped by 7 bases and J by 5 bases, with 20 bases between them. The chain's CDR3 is CASKPGPGLGTEAFF. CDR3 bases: TGTGCCAGCAAACCGGGCCCAGGGCTAGGAACTGAAGCTTTCTTT.

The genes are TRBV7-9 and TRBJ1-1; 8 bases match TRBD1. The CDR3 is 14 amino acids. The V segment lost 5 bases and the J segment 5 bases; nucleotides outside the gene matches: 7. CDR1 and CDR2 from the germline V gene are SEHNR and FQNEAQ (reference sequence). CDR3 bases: TGTGCCAGCAGCCTCGGGACAGGACGGACTGAAGCTTTCTTT. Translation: CASSLGTGRTEAFF.

The CDR3 loop is CAWIHGGLAGSTDTQYF. The CDR3 bases are TGTGCCTGGATACACGGGGGACTAGCGGGTTCCACAGATACGCAGTATTTT. The chain couples TRBV30 to TRBJ2-3, with 12 bases matching TRBD2. The CDR3 runs to 17 residues. Per germline, CDR1 GTSNPN and CDR2 SVGIG (reference sequence). J gave up 2 bases and V 4 bases, and 10 bases lay outside the gene matches.

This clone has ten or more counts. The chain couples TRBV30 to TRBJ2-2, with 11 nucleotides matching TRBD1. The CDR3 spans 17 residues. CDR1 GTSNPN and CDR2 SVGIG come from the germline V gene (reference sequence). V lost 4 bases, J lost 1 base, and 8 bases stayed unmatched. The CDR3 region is CAWNPTDRGLNTGELFF. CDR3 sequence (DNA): TGTGCCTGGAACCCTACGGACAGGGGGCTGAACACCGGGGAGCTGTTTTTT.

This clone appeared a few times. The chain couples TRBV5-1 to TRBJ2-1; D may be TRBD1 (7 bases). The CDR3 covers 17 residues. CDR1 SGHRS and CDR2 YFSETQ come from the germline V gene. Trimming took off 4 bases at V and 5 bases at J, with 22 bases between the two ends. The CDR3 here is CASSHSRGDSRNNEQFF. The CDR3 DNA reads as TGCGCCAGCAGCCATAGCAGGGGGGATAGCAGAAACAATGAGCAGTTCTTC. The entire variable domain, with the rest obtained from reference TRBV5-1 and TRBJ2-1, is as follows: KAGVTQTPRYLIKTRGQQVTLSCSPISGHRSVSWYQQTPGQGLQFLFEYFSETQRNKGNFPGRFSGRQFSNSRSEMNVSTLELGDSALYLCASSHSRGDSRNNEQFFGPGTRLTVL.

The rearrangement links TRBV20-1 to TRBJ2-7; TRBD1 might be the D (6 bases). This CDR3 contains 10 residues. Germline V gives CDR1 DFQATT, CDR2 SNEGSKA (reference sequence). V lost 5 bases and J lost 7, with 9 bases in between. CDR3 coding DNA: TGCAGTGCTGCCGGGACAGAGCAGTACTTC. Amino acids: CSAAGTEQYF.

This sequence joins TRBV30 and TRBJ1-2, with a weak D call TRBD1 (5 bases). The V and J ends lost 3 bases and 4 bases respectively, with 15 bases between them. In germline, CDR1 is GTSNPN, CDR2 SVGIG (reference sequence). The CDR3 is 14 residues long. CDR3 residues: CAWSSQGGLYGYTF. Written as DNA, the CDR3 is TGTGCCTGGAGCTCCCAGGGAGGACTCTATGGCTACACCTTC.

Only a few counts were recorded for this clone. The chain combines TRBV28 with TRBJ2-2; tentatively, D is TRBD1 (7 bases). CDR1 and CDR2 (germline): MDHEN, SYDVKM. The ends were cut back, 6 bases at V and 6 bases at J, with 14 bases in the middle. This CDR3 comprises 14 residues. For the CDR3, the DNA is TGTGCCAGCAGCCCAGGGGGACTTGCCGGGGAGCTGTTTTTT. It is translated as CASSPGGLAGELFF.

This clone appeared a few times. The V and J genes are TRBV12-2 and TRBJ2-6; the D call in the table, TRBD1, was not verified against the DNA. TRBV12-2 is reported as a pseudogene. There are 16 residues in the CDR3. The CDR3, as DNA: TGTGCAAGTCCCGCCCACAGGCTCTCTGGGGCCAACGTCCTGACTTTC. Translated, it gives CASPAHRLSGANVLTF.

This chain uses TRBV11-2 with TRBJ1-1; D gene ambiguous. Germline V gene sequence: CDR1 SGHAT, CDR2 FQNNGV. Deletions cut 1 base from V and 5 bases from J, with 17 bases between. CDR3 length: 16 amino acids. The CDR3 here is CASSLAATVLKTEAFF. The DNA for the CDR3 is TGTGCCAGCAGCTTAGCCGCCACAGTCCTCAAGACTGAAGCTTTCTTT. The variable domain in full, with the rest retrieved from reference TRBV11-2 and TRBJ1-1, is EAGVAQSPRYKIIEKRQSVAFWCNPISGHATLYWYQQILGQGPKLLIQFQNNGVVDDSQLPKDRFSAERLKGVDSTLKIQPAKLEDSAVYLCASSLAATVLKTEAFFGQGTRLTVV.

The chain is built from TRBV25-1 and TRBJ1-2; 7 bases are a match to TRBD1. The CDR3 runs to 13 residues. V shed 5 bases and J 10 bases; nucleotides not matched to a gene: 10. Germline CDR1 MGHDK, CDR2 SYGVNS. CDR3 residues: CASSQPGTVDYTF. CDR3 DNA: TGTGCCAGCAGTCAACCCGGGACAGTGGACTACACCTTC.

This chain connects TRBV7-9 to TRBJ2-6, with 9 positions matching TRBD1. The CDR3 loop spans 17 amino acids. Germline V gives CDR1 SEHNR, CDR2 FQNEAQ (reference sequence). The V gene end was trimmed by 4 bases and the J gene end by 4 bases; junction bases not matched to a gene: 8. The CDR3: CASSSRGQGTGANVLTF. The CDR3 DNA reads TGTGCCAGCAGCTCTAGAGGACAGGGGACCGGGGCCAACGTCCTGACTTTC.

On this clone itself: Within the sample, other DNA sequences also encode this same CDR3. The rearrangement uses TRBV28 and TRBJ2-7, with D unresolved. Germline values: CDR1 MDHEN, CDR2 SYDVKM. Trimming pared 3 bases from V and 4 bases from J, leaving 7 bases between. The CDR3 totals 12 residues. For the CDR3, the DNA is TGTGCCAGCAGTTTGCCCCGGTACGAGCAGTACTTC. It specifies CASSLPRYEQYF.

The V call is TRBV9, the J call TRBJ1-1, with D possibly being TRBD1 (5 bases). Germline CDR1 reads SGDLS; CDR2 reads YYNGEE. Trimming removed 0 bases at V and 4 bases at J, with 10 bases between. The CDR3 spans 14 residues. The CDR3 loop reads CASSVEGRGTEAFF. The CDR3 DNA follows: TGTGCCAGCAGCGTAGAGGGGAGGGGCACTGAAGCTTTCTTT.

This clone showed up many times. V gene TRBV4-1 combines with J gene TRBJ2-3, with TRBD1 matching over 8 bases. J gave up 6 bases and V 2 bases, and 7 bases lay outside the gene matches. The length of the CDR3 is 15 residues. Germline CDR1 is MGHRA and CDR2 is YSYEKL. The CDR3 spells CASSQLQGVADTQYF. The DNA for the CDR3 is TGCGCCAGCAGCCAACTACAGGGGGTGGCGGATACGCAGTATTTT.

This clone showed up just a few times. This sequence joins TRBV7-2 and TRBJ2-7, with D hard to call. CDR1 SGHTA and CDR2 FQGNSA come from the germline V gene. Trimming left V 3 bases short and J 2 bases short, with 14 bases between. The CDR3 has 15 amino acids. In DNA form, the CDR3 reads TGTGCCAGCAGCTTGAACTATCTTCGGACCTACGAGCAGTACTTC. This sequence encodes CASSLNYLRTYEQYF.

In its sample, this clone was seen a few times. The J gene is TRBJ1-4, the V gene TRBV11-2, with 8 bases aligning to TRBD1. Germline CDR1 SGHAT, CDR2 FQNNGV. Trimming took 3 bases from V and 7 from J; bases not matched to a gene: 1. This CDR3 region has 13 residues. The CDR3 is CASSFGQGEKLFF. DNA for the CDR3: TGTGCCAGCAGCTTCGGACAGGGTGAAAAACTGTTTTTT.